Below are 10 T cell receptor beta chains sequenced from a single sample in a study of OX40 agonist ivuxolimab in advanced cancers. The repertoire was sequenced with immunoSEQ multiplex PCR; TCRdb's copy has only in-frame clones and lacks some. Here the sample spans 75,000 to 80,000 clones, 94% being singletons. Sequences were derived from CD4+ or CD8+ T cells sorted from blood, sampled in a trial of the OX40 agonist ivuxolimab. Source of these receptors: an adult with an advanced solid tumor such as melanoma, head and neck, liver or kidney cancer.

The chain links TRBV6-1 to TRBJ1-1, with 8 nucleotides matching TRBD1. The germline gives CDR1 MNHNS, CDR2 SASEGT. CDR3 length: 14 amino acids. Trimming at V came to 4 bases and at J to 7 bases, leaving 8 bases not matched to a gene. The CDR3 nucleotides read TGTGCCAGCAGTGCCGAACAGGGGGTGGTTGAAGCTTTCTTT. Protein: CASSAEQGVVEAFF.

This chain uses TRBV9 with TRBJ2-1, with unresolved D. Germline V gene data show CDR1 as SGDLS and CDR2 as YYNGEE. This CDR3 is built from 14 residues. Trimming pared 4 bases from V and 5 bases from J, leaving 13 bases between. The CDR3 nucleotides read TGTGCCAGCAGCCCAGCCAATCTGCACAATGAGCAGTTCTTC. This encodes CASSPANLHNEQFF. Full variable domain (remainder filled in from reference TRBV9 and TRBJ2-1): DSGVTQTPKHLITATGQRVTLRCSPRSGDLSVYWYQQSLDQGLQFLIQYYNGEERAKGNILERFSAQQFPDLHSELNLSSLELGDSALYFCASSPANLHNEQFFGPGTRLTVL.

V is TRBV6-5 and J is TRBJ2-1; D not resolved. CDR1 and CDR2 (germline): MNHEY, SVGAGI. Trimming removed 4 bases at V and 5 bases at J, with 15 bases between. There are 15 residues in the CDR3. In DNA, the CDR3 is TGTGCCAGCAGTTCTATACTCCCACAGAACAATGAGCAGTTCTTC. It specifies CASSSILPQNNEQFF.

V usage is TRBV27 and J usage is TRBJ2-1, with 7 bases lining up with TRBD1. The CDR3 is 16 residues long. Germline V gene data show CDR1 as MNHEY and CDR2 as SMNVEV (reference sequence). Germline trimming cut 5 bases from V and 0 bases from J; bases unmatched to any gene: 7. CDR3 residues: CASSKTGLSSYNEQFF. For the CDR3, the DNA is TGTGCCAGCAGTAAGACAGGGTTAAGCTCCTACAATGAGCAGTTCTTC.

This rearrangement joins TRBV5-1 to TRBJ2-7; tentative D call: TRBD1 (5 bases). V was pared by 3 bases and J by 1 base, with 8 bases between. The length of the CDR3 is 13 residues. Looked up from germline, CDR1 is SGHRS and CDR2 is YFSETQ. The CDR3 spells CASSSSGSYEQYF. The DNA of the CDR3 is TGCGCCAGCAGCTCTTCAGGGTCCTACGAGCAGTACTTC. The full variable domain, rest sourced from reference TRBV5-1 and TRBJ2-7, is KAGVTQTPRYLIKTRGQQVTLSCSPISGHRSVSWYQQTPGQGLQFLFEYFSETQRNKGNFPGRFSGRQFSNSRSEMNVSTLELGDSALYLCASSSSGSYEQYFGPGTRLTVT.

The chain uses TRBV29-1 and TRBJ2-5; D unresolved. Germline V gene sequence: CDR1 SQVTM, CDR2 ANQGSEA. Trimming removed 6 bases at V and 4 bases at J, with 15 bases between. This CDR3 spans 13 amino acids. The CDR3 region is CSVTPNSGETQYF. In DNA form, the CDR3 reads TGCAGCGTGACGCCTAATAGTGGAGAGACCCAGTACTTC.

This clone was counted a few times. The CDR3 sequence is CASSIARVQPQHF. The CDR3 DNA sequence: TGTGCCAGTAGTATAGCCAGGGTGCAGCCCCAGCATTTT. The chain joins TRBV19 to TRBJ1-5; D perhaps matches TRBD1 (5 bases). Trimming cost V 1 base and J 7 bases, with 8 bases left between them. The V gene's germline CDR1 is LNHDA and CDR2 SQIVND (reference sequence). The CDR3 length is 13 residues.

The V gene is TRBV6-6, the J gene TRBJ1-2; D may be TRBD1 (6 bases). The CDR3 is 14 residues long. CDR1 MNHNY and CDR2 SVGAGI come from the germline V gene (reference sequence). V lost 5 bases, J lost 6 bases, and 16 bases lay in between. CDR3 DNA sequence: TGTGCCAGCAGTATCCCGGGGGGCGATAATGGCTACACCTTC. The encoded protein is CASSIPGGDNGYTF.

V is TRBV7-8 and J is TRBJ2-3; D is undetermined. The germline V gene encodes CDR1 SGHVS and CDR2 FQNEAQ. The V and J ends lost 0 bases and 4 bases respectively, with 11 bases between them. The length of the CDR3 is 15 residues. The CDR3 loop is CASSLAQLGPDTQYF. The CDR3 DNA follows: TGTGCCAGCAGCTTAGCTCAACTCGGGCCAGATACGCAGTATTTT.

The sample holds one count of this clone. The J gene is TRBJ2-1, the V gene TRBV7-8; 11 nucleotides match TRBD2. Germline trimming cut 5 bases from V and 8 bases from J; bases unmatched to any gene: 8. The CDR3 is 15 residues long. Germline lookup yields CDR1 SGHVS and CDR2 FQNEAQ. CDR3 bases: TGTGCCAGCAGCAGCACTAGCGGGAGTTTCTATGAGCAGTTCTTC. It translates to CASSSTSGSFYEQFF.